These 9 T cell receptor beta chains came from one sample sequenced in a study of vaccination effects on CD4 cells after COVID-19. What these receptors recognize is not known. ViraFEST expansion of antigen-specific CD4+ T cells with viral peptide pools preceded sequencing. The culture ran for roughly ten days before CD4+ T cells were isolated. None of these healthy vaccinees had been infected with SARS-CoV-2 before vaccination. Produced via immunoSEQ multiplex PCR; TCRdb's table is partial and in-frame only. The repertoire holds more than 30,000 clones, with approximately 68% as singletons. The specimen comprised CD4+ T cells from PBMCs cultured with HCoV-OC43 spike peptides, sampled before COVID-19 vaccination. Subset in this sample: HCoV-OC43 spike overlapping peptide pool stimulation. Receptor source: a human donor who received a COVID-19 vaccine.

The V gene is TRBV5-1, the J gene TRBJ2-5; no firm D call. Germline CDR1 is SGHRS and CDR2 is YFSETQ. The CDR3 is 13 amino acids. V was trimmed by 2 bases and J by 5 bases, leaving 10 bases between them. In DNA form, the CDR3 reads TGCGCCAGCAGCTTCGGTGGATTGGAGACCCAGTACTTC. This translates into CASSFGGLETQYF.

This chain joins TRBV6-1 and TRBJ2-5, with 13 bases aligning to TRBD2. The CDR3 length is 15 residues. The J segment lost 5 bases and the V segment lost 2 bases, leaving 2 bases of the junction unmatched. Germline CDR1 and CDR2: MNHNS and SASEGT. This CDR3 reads CASSETSGGAETQYF. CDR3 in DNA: TGTGCCAGCAGTGAAACTAGCGGGGGGGCCGAGACCCAGTACTTC.

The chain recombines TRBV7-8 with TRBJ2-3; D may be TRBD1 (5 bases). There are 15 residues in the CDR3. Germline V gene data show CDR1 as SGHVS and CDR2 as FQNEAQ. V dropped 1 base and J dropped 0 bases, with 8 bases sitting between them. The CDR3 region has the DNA TGTGCCAGCAGCTTAGAAGGGGCTAGCACAGATACGCAGTATTTT. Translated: CASSLEGASTDTQYF.

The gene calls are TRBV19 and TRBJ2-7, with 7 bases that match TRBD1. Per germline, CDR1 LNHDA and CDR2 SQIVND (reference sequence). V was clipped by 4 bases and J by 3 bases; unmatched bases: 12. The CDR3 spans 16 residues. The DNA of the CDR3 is TGTGCCAGTAGTACCGCACCGGGACAGACCAACTACGAGCAGTACTTC. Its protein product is CASSTAPGQTNYEQYF.

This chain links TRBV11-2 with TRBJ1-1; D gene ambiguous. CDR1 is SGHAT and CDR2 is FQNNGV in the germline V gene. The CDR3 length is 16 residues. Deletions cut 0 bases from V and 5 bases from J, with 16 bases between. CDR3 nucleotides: TGTGCCAGCAGCTTAGAGTTAGGTAAGGCAAGGACTGAAGCTTTCTTT. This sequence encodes CASSLELGKARTEAFF.

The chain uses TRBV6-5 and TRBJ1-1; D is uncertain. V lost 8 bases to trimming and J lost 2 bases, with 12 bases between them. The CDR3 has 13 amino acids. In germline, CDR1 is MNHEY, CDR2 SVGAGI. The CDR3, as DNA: TGTGCCAGCGTTTCGGGGTTTAACACTGAAGCTTTCTTT. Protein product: CASVSGFNTEAFF.

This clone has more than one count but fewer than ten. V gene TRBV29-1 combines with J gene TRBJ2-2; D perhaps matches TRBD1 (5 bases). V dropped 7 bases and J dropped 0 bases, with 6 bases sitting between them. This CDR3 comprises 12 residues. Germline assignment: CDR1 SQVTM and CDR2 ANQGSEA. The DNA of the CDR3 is TGCAGCGCGGACACGAACACCGGGGAGCTGTTTTTT. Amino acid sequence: CSADTNTGELFF.

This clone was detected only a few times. CDR3 protein: CAAGSGYEQYF. The CDR3, as DNA: TGTGCCGCAGGGAGTGGCTACGAGCAGTACTTC. V usage is TRBV19 and J usage is TRBJ2-7; the D call may be TRBD1 or TRBD2 (5 bases each). Looked up from germline, CDR1 is LNHDA and CDR2 is SQIVND (reference sequence). V was cut by 11 bases and J by 3 bases, with 11 bases left in between. The CDR3 is 11 amino acids. The entire variable domain, with the rest obtained from reference TRBV19 and TRBJ2-7, is as follows: DGGITQSPKYLFRKEGQNVTLSCEQNLNHDAMYWYRQDPGQGLRLIYYSQIVNDFQKGDIAEGYSVSREKKESFPLTVTSAQKNPTAFYLCAAGSGYEQYFGPGTRLTVT.

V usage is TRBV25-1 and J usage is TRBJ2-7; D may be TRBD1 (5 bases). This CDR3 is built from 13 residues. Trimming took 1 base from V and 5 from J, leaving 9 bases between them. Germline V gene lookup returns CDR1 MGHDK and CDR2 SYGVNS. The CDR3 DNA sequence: TGTGCCAGCAGTGAATTTCCCAGGGACGAGCAGTACTTC. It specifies CASSEFPRDEQYF.